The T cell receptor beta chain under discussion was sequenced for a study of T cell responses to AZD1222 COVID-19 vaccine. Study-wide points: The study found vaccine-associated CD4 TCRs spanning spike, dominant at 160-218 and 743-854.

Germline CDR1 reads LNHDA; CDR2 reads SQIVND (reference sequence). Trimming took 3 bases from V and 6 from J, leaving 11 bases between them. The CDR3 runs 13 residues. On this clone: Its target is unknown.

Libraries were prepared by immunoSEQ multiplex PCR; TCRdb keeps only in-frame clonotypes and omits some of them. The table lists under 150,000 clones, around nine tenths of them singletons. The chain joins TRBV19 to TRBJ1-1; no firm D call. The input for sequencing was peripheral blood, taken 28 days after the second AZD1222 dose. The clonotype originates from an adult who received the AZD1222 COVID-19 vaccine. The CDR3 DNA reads TGTGCCAGTAGTATCGGACGGGTCCCTGAAGCTTTCTTT. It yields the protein CASSIGRVPEAFF.